This T cell receptor (beta chain) was retrieved from a study of T-cell memory formation after mild COVID-19. Study-level background: Clustering of TCRs was largely donor specific.

The authors produced TCR alpha and TCR beta cDNA libraries with sample barcodes and UMIs by 5'RACE using constant-segment primers. From the 5' RACE reads, TCRdb called clonotypes with MiXCR, one entry per CDR3 protein. The repertoire has about 560,000 distinct CDR3 sequences, approximately 21% of them found once; the top ten carry 8.4%. On this clonotype: Its antigen remains unidentified.

The CDR3 loop spans 14 amino acids. Germline CDR1 is SGHKS and CDR2 is YYEKEE (reference sequence). The V and J ends lost 1 base and 0 bases respectively, with 8 bases between them. Overall study findings and caveats: Detection of some responders pre-infection suggested pre-existing cross-reactive memory T cells participated. Clones contracting across day 15 to 85 had a balanced CD4/CD8 profile; later expanding clones leaned CD4+.

J is TRBJ2-7 and V is TRBV5-5; no clear D. Sequences were obtained from PBMCs or a T cell subset sorted from them (not recorded which). The receptor was derived from an adult woman who had mild COVID-19 (a few samples of this study predate the infection). Cell type and time point are not known. The CDR3 region is CASSLLVGSYEQYV. Written as DNA, the CDR3 is TGTGCCAGCAGCTTGTTAGTGGGCTCCTACGAGCAGTACGTC.